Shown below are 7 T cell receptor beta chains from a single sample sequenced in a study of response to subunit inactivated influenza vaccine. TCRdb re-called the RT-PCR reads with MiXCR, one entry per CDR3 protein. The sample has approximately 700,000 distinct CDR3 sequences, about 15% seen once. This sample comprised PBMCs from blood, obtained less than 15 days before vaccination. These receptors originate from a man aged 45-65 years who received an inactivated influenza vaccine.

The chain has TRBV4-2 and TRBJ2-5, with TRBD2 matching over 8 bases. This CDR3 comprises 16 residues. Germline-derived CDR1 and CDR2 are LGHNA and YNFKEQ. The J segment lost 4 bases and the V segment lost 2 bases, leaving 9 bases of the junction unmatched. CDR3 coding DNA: TGTGCCAGCAGCCAAAACCCAGCGGGAGAGGGAGAGACCCAGTACTTC. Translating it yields CASSQNPAGEGETQYF.

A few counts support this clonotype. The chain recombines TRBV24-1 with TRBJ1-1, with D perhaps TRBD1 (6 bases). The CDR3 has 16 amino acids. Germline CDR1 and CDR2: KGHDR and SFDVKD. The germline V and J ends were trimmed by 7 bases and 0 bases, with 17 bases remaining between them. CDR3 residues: CATRGGGHNMNTEAFF. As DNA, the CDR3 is TGTGCCACCAGAGGGGGGGGTCATAATATGAACACTGAAGCTTTCTTT.

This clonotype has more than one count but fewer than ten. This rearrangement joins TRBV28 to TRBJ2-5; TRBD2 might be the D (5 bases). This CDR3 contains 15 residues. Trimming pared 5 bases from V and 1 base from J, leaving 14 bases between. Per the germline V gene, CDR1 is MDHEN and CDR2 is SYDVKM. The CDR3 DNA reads TGTGCCAGCAGTCCTACTGAGGGAGTCCAAGAGACCCAGTACTTC. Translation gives CASSPTEGVQETQYF.

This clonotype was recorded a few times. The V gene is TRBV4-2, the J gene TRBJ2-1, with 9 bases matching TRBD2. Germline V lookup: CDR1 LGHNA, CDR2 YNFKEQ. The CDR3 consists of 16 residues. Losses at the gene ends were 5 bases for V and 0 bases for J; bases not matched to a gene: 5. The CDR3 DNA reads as TGTGCCAGCAGCTTAAGGACTAGCGCCTCCTACAATGAGCAGTTCTTC. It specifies CASSLRTSASYNEQFF.

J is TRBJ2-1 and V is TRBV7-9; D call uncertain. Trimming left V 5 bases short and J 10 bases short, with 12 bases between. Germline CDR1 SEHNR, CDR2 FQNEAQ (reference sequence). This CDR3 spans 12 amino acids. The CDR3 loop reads CASSMNQEEQFF. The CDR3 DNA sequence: TGTGCCAGCAGCATGAATCAGGAGGAGCAGTTCTTC.

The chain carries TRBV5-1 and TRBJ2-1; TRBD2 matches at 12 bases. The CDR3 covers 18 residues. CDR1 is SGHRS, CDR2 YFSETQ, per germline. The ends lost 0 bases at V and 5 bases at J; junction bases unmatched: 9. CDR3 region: CASSLGPLAGGRNNEQFF. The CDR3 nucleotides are TGCGCCAGCAGCTTGGGGCCCCTAGCGGGGGGGCGTAACAATGAGCAGTTCTTC.

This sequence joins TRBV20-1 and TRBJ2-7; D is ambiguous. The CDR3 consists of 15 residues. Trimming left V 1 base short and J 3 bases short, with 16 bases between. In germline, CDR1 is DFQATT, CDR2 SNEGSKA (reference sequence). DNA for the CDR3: TGCAGTGCTAGAGCCCTGGCCCTAAAGGACTACGAGCAGTACTTC. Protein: CSARALALKDYEQYF.